The 10 T cell receptor beta chains listed next were all sequenced from one sample in a study of cytomegalovirus exposure and HLA in healthy donors. Amplification used 60 Vbeta primers and 13 Jbeta primers. The table came from immunoSEQ multiplex PCR; TCRdb's copy has only in-frame clones and leaves some out. The sample consists of 150,000 to 200,000 clones, 60% to 85% of them appearing once. The source material was PBMCs. These receptors all come from a woman aged 40 to 50 in good health and CMV-seronegative.

J is TRBJ1-5 and V is TRBV7-8; the match to TRBD1 covers 10 bases. Germline-derived CDR1 and CDR2 are SGHVS and FQNEAQ. The CDR3 contains 20 residues. Trimming cost V 5 bases and J 0 bases; bases outside gene matches: 16. This CDR3 reads CASSERLGQGLSDSNQPQHF. Here the CDR3 DNA reads TGTGCCAGCAGCGAGAGATTGGGACAGGGGCTCTCGGATAGCAATCAGCCCCAGCATTTT.

This clone was counted only a few times. The chain uses TRBV6-5 and TRBJ1-1; 7 nucleotides align to TRBD1. This CDR3 has 14 residues. Germline assignment: CDR1 MNHEY and CDR2 SVGAGI. V shed 6 bases, J shed 4 bases, and the junction held 8 bases outside the gene matches. The CDR3: CASRLGGGGTEAFF. CDR3 bases: TGTGCCAGCAGACTAGGGGGCGGAGGCACTGAAGCTTTCTTT.

The chain has TRBV6-6 and TRBJ1-6; no clear D. There are 12 residues in the CDR3. The V gene lost 7 bases and the J gene lost 7 bases, with 8 bases spanning the gap. Per germline, CDR1 MNHNY and CDR2 SVGAGI (reference sequence). CDR3 coding DNA: TGTGCCAGCACCACAACCAATTCACCCCTCCACTTT. Protein: CASTTTNSPLHF.

The V gene is TRBV5-8, the J gene TRBJ2-5, with 7 bases aligning to TRBD2. The CDR3 is made up of 15 amino acids. Germline V gene sequence: CDR1 SGHTS, CDR2 YDEGEE. J was trimmed by 5 bases and V by 7 bases; bases with no gene match: 14. CDR3 residues: CASAGRSGGTETQYF. CDR3 bases: TGTGCCAGCGCCGGGAGGAGCGGCGGGACCGAGACCCAGTACTTC. The variable domain in full, completed from reference TRBV5-8 and TRBJ2-5, reads EAGVTQSPTHLIKTRGQQATLRCSPISGHTSVYWYQQALGLGLQFLLWYDEGEERNRGNFPPRFSGRQFPNYSSELNVNALELEDSALYLCASAGRSGGTETQYFGPGTRLLVL.

The chain combines TRBV5-1 with TRBJ1-2, with D possibly being TRBD1 (6 bases). The germline gives CDR1 SGHRS, CDR2 YFSETQ. The CDR3 spans 14 residues. The V and J ends lost 5 bases and 0 bases respectively, with 11 bases between them. The CDR3 DNA sequence: TGCGCCAGCAGACGGGACACCACTAACTATGGCTACACCTTC. Translated, it gives CASRRDTTNYGYTF.

The V call is TRBV13, the J call TRBJ1-3; a possible D gene is TRBD1 (6 bases). V gave up 4 bases and J gave up 3 bases, with 16 bases separating them. This CDR3 has 16 residues. Germline lookup yields CDR1 PRHDT and CDR2 FYEKMQ (reference sequence). The CDR3 sequence is CASSSGTIFGGNTIYF. The CDR3 coding sequence is TGTGCCAGCAGCTCCGGGACAATATTTGGTGGAAACACCATATATTTT.

This clone was seen more than once but under ten times. The CDR3 coding sequence is TGTGCCAGTAGTAACCCCACAGGGTACTCCTACGAGCAGTACTTC. Translating it yields CASSNPTGYSYEQYF. This chain connects TRBV19 to TRBJ2-7; maybe TRBD1 (6 bases). V lost 4 bases and J 0 bases, leaving 13 bases between the germline ends. CDR1 LNHDA and CDR2 SQIVND come from the germline V gene (reference sequence). This CDR3 is built from 15 residues.

V is TRBV5-6 and J is TRBJ1-2; D is possibly TRBD1 (6 bases). The CDR3 loop spans 14 amino acids. The germline V gene encodes CDR1 SGHDT and CDR2 YYEEEE. Between the trimmed V and J ends, which lost 4 bases and 4 bases, there was a span of 14 bases. Written as DNA, the CDR3 is TGTGCCAGCAGCAATCAGGGGTTGACCTATGGCTACACCTTC. This gives the protein CASSNQGLTYGYTF. The complete variable domain, with remaining parts taken from reference TRBV5-6 and TRBJ1-2, reads DAGVTQSPTHLIKTRGQQVTLRCSPKSGHDTVSWYQQALGQGPQFIFQYYEEEERQRGNFPDRFSGHQFPNYSSELNVNALLLGDSALYLCASSNQGLTYGYTFGSGTRLTVV.

This chain joins TRBV18 and TRBJ1-5; the D gene is possibly TRBD1 (6 bases). The CDR3 is 19 residues long. From germline, CDR1 is KGHSH and CDR2 LQKENI. The V end was cut by 6 bases, the J end by 1 base, with 25 bases between. CDR3 nucleotides: TGTGCCAGCTCCCTACTAAAGACCGGCGGGGGGCAAAGCAATCAGCCCCAGCATTTT. This gives the protein CASSLLKTGGGQSNQPQHF.

The chain uses TRBV2 and TRBJ2-7; D not certain. Germline V gene sequence: CDR1 SNHLY, CDR2 FYNNEI. CDR3 length: 13 residues. V was cut by 7 bases and J by 6 bases, with 16 bases left in between. The chain's CDR3 is CASTRQVFVEQYF. For the CDR3, the DNA is TGTGCCAGCACCCGGCAGGTTTTCGTCGAGCAGTACTTC.